This T cell receptor beta chain is drawn from a study of immune heterogeneity within non-small cell lung tumors (dated by TCRdb to the late 2010s). Turning to the overall study: By histology, a few squamous cell carcinomas, around 10 non-squamous carcinomas and 1 tumor not otherwise specified were included. To examine intratumoral immune heterogeneity, the study used whole-exome sequencing, RNA-seq and TCR beta repertoire sequencing on multiple spatially distinct regions of each NSCLC tumor. TCR repertoires were analyzed from 57 tumor loci of under 18 patients, whereas transcriptome data were available for only roughly 43 loci from some twelve patients. Binding of neoantigens to the HLA alleles of each patient was predicted with netMHCpan-3.0 for mutant peptides of 8 to 11 amino acids.

The TCR template was genomic DNA extracted from bulk tumor tissue, and approximately 630 ng of gDNA was amplified for each sample. During surgery, multiple biopsies were taken from each primary tumor and placed as far apart as possible within the tumor mass. The study cohort was described as untreated, and the patients were newly diagnosed NSCLC cases having curative surgery. Donors were over 13 newly diagnosed non-small cell lung cancer patients undergoing surgery with curative intent. A couple of independent pathologists examined the resected tumor masses. Only high-quality DNA and RNA samples were carried forward to sequencing. This clonotype is characterized as medium-sized (0.01 to 0.1%). Its specific antigen is unknown. Base qualities are not provided; no much larger clone lies one nucleotide away. The full study reports these points: Within a patient, the same dominant CDR3B clonotypes appeared at multiple loci, but different tumor locations also contained unique high-frequency clones. Local T-cell repertoire clonality showed a statistically significant but moderate positive correlation with local tumor mutational burden (R around 0.31). For the most part, high-frequency TCR beta clonotypes differed from one individual patient to another.

The TCR beta CDR3 region was amplified with a multiplex PCR system, in which a first round of 10 cycles was run using 32 V-gene forward and 13 J-gene reverse primers. The first PCR round used a QIAGEN Multiplex PCR Kit, and the primer sequences were filed in Chinese patent CN105087789A. A second PCR round added Illumina universal primers using the Phusion High-Fidelity PCR Kit. Sequencing of the TCR libraries was done on the Illumina HiSeq X Ten platform in paired-end mode with a 151 bp read length. As for how the authors treated the data: Reads without multiplex PCR primers were removed using Cutadapt, read pairs were merged using PEAR, and CDR3 regions were called using MiXCR with default settings. Shannon entropy measured repertoire diversity, while clonality was calculated as one minus the Shannon entropy divided by the ln of the count of productive unique sequences. A clonotype counted as a dominant or high-frequency T-cell clone when its frequency was 0.5% or higher. In TCRdb, the public reads were trimmed at Q25 with fastp and aligned with MiXCR, with productive beta chains retained. Merged by CDR3 protein, the rows form single entries marked with the most common genes and DNA. What appears here as the V and J calls and clone size reflects TCRdb's work, not the paper's. The sample table records a few thousand distinct CDR3 sequences; more than 15% of these occur just once. The top ten clonotypes cover 3.8% of the sample.

The CDR3, from cysteine to phenylalanine, totals 14 residues. Only the CDR3 part of the read is kept: 42 bases, read in frame from the first base. Trimming at the junction amounts to 9 bases on V and 1 base on J, and the germline ends lie 14 bases apart. The germline V gene yields SGHAT for CDR1 and FQNNGV for CDR2. The sequenced material came from lung tumor tissue. The chain uses TRBV11-2 and TRBJ2-3, and the D gene may be TRBD2, 5 bases matching. The origin of this receptor is a middle-aged man with non-small cell lung cancer. This receptor carries the CDR3 CASSDRGGTDTQYF. The nucleotide sequence reads as follows: TGTGCCAGTTCCGATCGGGGTGGCACAGATACGCAGTATTTT.